These 8 T cell receptor beta chains originate from one sample sequenced in a study of blood T cell repertoires in COVID-19. Sequencing used immunoSEQ multiplex PCR; TCRdb keeps in-frame clones, though not all of them. Here the sample spans roughly 250,000 clones, about 87% being singletons. Input material: PBMCs or T cells enriched from blood (not recorded which). The receptors were sampled from a man aged 45 to 65 who had been exposed to COVID-19.

V and J are TRBV28 and TRBJ2-5; 13 bases map to TRBD2. After removal of 5 bases from V and 9 bases from J, the junction contained 6 bases not matched to a gene. There are 14 residues in the CDR3. In germline, CDR1 is MDHEN, CDR2 SYDVKM. CDR3 sequence: CASSTSGGAGAQYF. Written as DNA, the CDR3 is TGTGCCAGCAGTACTAGCGGGGGGGCCGGGGCCCAGTACTTC.

This clone was picked up a small number of times. This rearrangement joins TRBV13 to TRBJ2-2; 10 nucleotides match TRBD1. Germline V gene sequence: CDR1 PRHDT, CDR2 FYEKMQ (reference sequence). V was clipped by 1 base and J by 5 bases; unmatched bases: 13. The CDR3 has 19 amino acids. For the CDR3, the DNA is TGTGCCAGCAGCTTAGTATACTCGACAGGGGGCCCTGGTACCGGGGAGCTGTTTTTT. Encoded protein: CASSLVYSTGGPGTGELFF.

The rearrangement joins TRBV5-1 to TRBJ2-5; D gene ambiguous. V dropped 4 bases and J dropped 2 bases, with 6 bases sitting between them. The CDR3 is made up of 12 amino acids. Looked up from germline, CDR1 is SGHRS and CDR2 is YFSETQ. CDR3 residues: CASSVTQETQYF. The CDR3 DNA reads TGCGCCAGCAGCGTGACTCAAGAGACCCAGTACTTC.

The CDR3 DNA sequence: TGCGCCAGCAGCTTGACCTTTGGACTGAGTGAGCAGTTCTTC. The encoded protein is CASSLTFGLSEQFF. The genes are TRBV5-1 and TRBJ2-1; perhaps TRBD2 as D (5 bases). CDR3 size: 14 residues. Trimming removed 1 base from V and 9 bases from J, with 14 bases in between. The germline CDR1 and CDR2 sequences are SGHRS and YFSETQ. Based on the CDR3 plus reference TRBV5-1 and TRBJ2-1, the full variable domain is KAGVTQTPRYLIKTRGQQVTLSCSPISGHRSVSWYQQTPGQGLQFLFEYFSETQRNKGNFPGRFSGRQFSNSRSEMNVSTLELGDSALYLCASSLTFGLSEQFFGPGTRLTVL.

This chain uses TRBV5-1 with TRBJ1-1; 7 nucleotides match TRBD1. The CDR3 consists of 15 residues. Per the germline V gene, CDR1 is SGHRS and CDR2 is YFSETQ. With V trimmed by 4 bases and J by 3 bases, 9 bases remained unmatched. In nucleotides, the CDR3 is TGCGCCAGCAGCAGTGACCTCAGGGGGTACACTGAAGCTTTCTTT. It translates to CASSSDLRGYTEAFF.

The V and J genes are TRBV10-3 and TRBJ2-7; 9 positions match TRBD2. The CDR3 runs 14 residues. Per germline, CDR1 ENHRY and CDR2 SYGVKD. V was clipped by 6 bases and J by 2 bases; unmatched bases: 5. In DNA, the CDR3 is TGTGCCATCAGGGGACTAGCTAGGGCCTACGAGCAGTACTTC. This gives the protein CAIRGLARAYEQYF.

The gene calls are TRBV3-1 (or the pseudogene TRBV3-2) and TRBJ1-2; TRBD1 agrees at 7 bases. The V gene end was trimmed by 6 bases and the J gene end by 4 bases; junction bases not matched to a gene: 5. Germline V gene lookup returns CDR1 LGHDT and CDR2 YNNKEL (reference sequence). There are 13 residues in the CDR3. Here the CDR3 reads CASSFGTAYGYTF. The CDR3 DNA reads as TGTGCCAGCAGTTTCGGGACAGCCTATGGCTACACCTTC.

The DNA of the CDR3 is TGCAGCGTTGGACAGCAGCTTTTCTATGGCTACACCTTC. Translating gives CSVGQQLFYGYTF. This chain links TRBV29-1 with TRBJ1-2; TRBD1 is a possible D gene (5 bases). From germline, CDR1 is SQVTM and CDR2 ANQGSEA. V was pared by 4 bases and J by 4 bases, with 13 bases between. The CDR3 runs to 13 residues.